The 12 T cell receptor beta chains listed next were all sequenced from one sample in a study of radiotherapy plus CTLA-4 blockade in lung cancer. The data were produced by immunoSEQ multiplex PCR, yet TCRdb's version contains in-frame clones alone and is incomplete. This table holds some 73,000 clones, more than 60% found once. The sample in question was peripheral blood, obtained from a patient treated with radiotherapy plus ipilimumab. Receptor source: a human donor with non-small cell lung cancer whose response to radiotherapy plus ipilimumab could not be evaluated. Some clones in this sample may be carry-over from other donors' samples.

The chain uses TRBV18 and TRBJ2-7; D gene uncertain. The CDR3 is made up of 14 amino acids. Germline V gene lookup returns CDR1 KGHSH and CDR2 LQKENI. V lost 0 bases and J lost 0, with 6 bases in between. The CDR3 nucleotides read TGTGCCAGCTCACCACCGGCCCTCTCCTACGAGCAGTACTTC. Translating it yields CASSPPALSYEQYF.

The gene calls are TRBV2 and TRBJ2-3, with a tentative D call TRBD1 (6 bases). CDR1 is SNHLY and CDR2 is FYNNEI in the germline V gene. The CDR3 runs 12 residues. V lost 7 bases to trimming and J lost 1 base, with 6 bases between them. The CDR3 sequence: CASNRGTDTQYF. The CDR3 coding sequence is TGTGCCAGCAACAGGGGCACAGATACGCAGTATTTT.

This clone was counted only a few times. The genes are TRBV6-6 and TRBJ2-7; 8 nucleotides align to TRBD2. There are 15 residues in the CDR3. V shed 6 bases and J 8 bases; nucleotides not matched to a gene: 15. The V gene's germline CDR1 is MNHNY and CDR2 SVGAGI (reference sequence). The chain's CDR3 is CASRPGLGGPRKQYF. The CDR3 coding sequence is TGTGCCAGCAGGCCGGGACTAGGGGGTCCGAGGAAGCAGTACTTC.

V usage is TRBV9 and J usage is TRBJ1-2; D possibly corresponds to TRBD1 (6 bases). This CDR3 is built from 15 residues. Germline V gene data show CDR1 as SGDLS and CDR2 as YYNGEE. V was trimmed by 3 bases and J by 2 bases, leaving 14 bases between them. CDR3 sequence reads: CASSAGRGSNYGYTF. The CDR3 DNA follows: TGTGCCAGCAGCGCTGGGAGGGGGTCCAACTATGGCTACACCTTC. Full variable domain (outside the CDR3, taken from reference TRBV9 and TRBJ1-2): DSGVTQTPKHLITATGQRVTLRCSPRSGDLSVYWYQQSLDQGLQFLIQYYNGEERAKGNILERFSAQQFPDLHSELNLSSLELGDSALYFCASSAGRGSNYGYTFGSGTRLTVV.

The chain has TRBV6-7 and TRBJ2-3; 13 bases fit TRBD2. TRBV6-7 is an open reading frame whose function is uncertain. V was pared by 5 bases and J by 0 bases, with 5 bases of the junction left unmatched. CDR3 length: 17 amino acids. CDR3 region: CASSGGTSGDSTDTQYF. In DNA, the CDR3 is TGTGCCAGCAGTGGGGGGACTAGCGGGGATAGCACAGATACGCAGTATTTT.

Worth noting for this clone: A junction end diverges from the germline sequence, so it may reflect a read error. The chain combines TRBV5-1 with TRBJ1-5; TRBD1 might be the D (6 bases). The germline V gene encodes CDR1 SGHRS and CDR2 YFSETQ. The CDR3 contains 14 residues. The CDR3 protein is CASSFVGAYQPQHF. The CDR3 DNA reads as TGTGCCAGCAGCTTTGTGGGGGCGTATCAGCCCCAGCATTTT.

This rearrangement joins TRBV5-1 to TRBJ2-5, with 7 bases that match TRBD2. V lost 4 bases and J lost 2; bases outside the gene matches: 8. The CDR3 spans 15 residues. Germline lookup yields CDR1 SGHRS and CDR2 YFSETQ. The CDR3 protein is CASSRAGTTQETQYF. The CDR3 DNA follows: TGCGCCAGCAGCAGAGCGGGAACCACACAAGAGACCCAGTACTTC.

The chain links TRBV7-9 to TRBJ1-5; D is unclear. Trimming cost V 4 bases and J 3 bases, with 13 bases left between them. The CDR3 sequence is 15 residues long. Per the germline V gene, CDR1 is SEHNR and CDR2 is FQNEAQ (reference sequence). Here the CDR3 reads CASSSLGAFNQPQHF. Here the CDR3 DNA reads TGTGCCAGCAGCTCCCTCGGAGCTTTCAATCAGCCCCAGCATTTT.

This rearrangement joins TRBV4-1 to TRBJ2-5; maybe TRBD2 (6 bases). The germline V and J ends were trimmed by 1 base and 4 bases, with 13 bases remaining between them. The length of the CDR3 is 15 residues. Germline loops: CDR1 MGHRA, CDR2 YSYEKL. Here the CDR3 DNA reads TGCGCCAGCAGCCAAGTAGTTCTAGCGCCAGAGACCCAGTACTTC. Residues: CASSQVVLAPETQYF.

The chain couples TRBV25-1 to TRBJ2-7, with 7 bases identical to TRBD2. The CDR3 totals 16 residues. Germline CDR1 is MGHDK and CDR2 is SYGVNS. V lost 7 bases, J lost 1 base, and 13 bases stayed unmatched. CDR3 amino acids: CASTISWGGASYEQYF. CDR3 nucleotide sequence: TGTGCCAGCACGATCTCCTGGGGGGGTGCTTCCTACGAGCAGTACTTC.

The rearrangement uses TRBV5-6 and TRBJ1-2, with a weak D call TRBD1 (5 bases). Trimming pared 1 base from V and 6 bases from J, leaving 19 bases between. CDR3 size: 16 residues. Per the germline V gene, CDR1 is SGHDT and CDR2 is YYEEEE. CDR3 protein: CASSLFGGGSKNGYTF. The DNA of the CDR3 is TGTGCCAGCAGCTTGTTCGGCGGGGGAAGTAAGAATGGCTACACCTTC.

The gene calls are TRBV18 and TRBJ2-7; the match to TRBD1 covers 8 bases. From germline, CDR1 is KGHSH and CDR2 LQKENI. The trim removed 1 base at V and 11 bases at J, leaving 4 bases unmatched. This CDR3 has 12 amino acids. The DNA of the CDR3 is TGTGCCAGCTCACCACAAACAGGGGGAAAGTACTTC. This codes for CASSPQTGGKYF.